A selection of T cell receptor beta chains follows, all from one sample in a study of blood T cell repertoires in COVID-19. Here immunoSEQ multiplex PCR was the method, and the copy in TCRdb shows in-frame clones only, minus some. The sample includes around 100,000 clones, roughly 89% seen only once; the top ten take approximately 2%. The sequencing input was peripheral blood. Receptors were obtained from an older man with active or convalescent COVID-19. The CDR3 runs from the conserved cysteine through the conserved F or W. D genes are given only for firm matches. Some rows have no size entry. The others give once, few or many, or a class for an expanded clone.

TRBJ2-5 | TRBD2 | TRBV5-1 | - | TGCGCCAGCAGCAGCGGGGGGGCTGGAGAGACCCAGTACTTC | CASSSGGAGETQYF
TRBJ2-1 | TRBD1 | TRBV12-3/TRBV12-4 | - | TGTGCCAGCAGTCCACAGGGGGCGGAGGGGCAGTTCTTC | CASSPQGAEGQFF
TRBJ2-2 | TRBD1 | TRBV5-1 | many | TGCGCCAGCAGCCTTCGACAGGGAAACACCGGGGAGCTGTTTTTT | CASSLRQGNTGELFF
TRBJ1-3 | - | TRBV7-8 | - | TGTGCCAGCAGCTTAGCAGCCTGGAACACCATATATTTT | CASSLAAWNTIYF
TRBJ2-3 | TRBD2 | TRBV4-2 | - | TGTGCCAGCAGCCAAGAAAGAGCGGGGGGGCCTATAGATACGCAGTATTTT | CASSQERAGGPIDTQYF
TRBJ1-5 | TRBD1 | TRBV6-6 | - | TGTGCCAGCAGTTACGAGGGACAGGGTGTCCAGCCCCAGCATTTT | CASSYEGQGVQPQHF
TRBJ2-3 | - | TRBV2 | - | TGTGCCAGCAGCGTTACAGATACGCAGTATTTT | CASSVTDTQYF
TRBJ2-5 | TRBD2 | TRBV2 | - | TGTGCCAGCAGTGAAGCGGCGGGGGGGCGAGAGACCCAGTACTTC | CASSEAAGGRETQYF
TRBJ2-3 | - | TRBV6-1 | - | TGTGCCAGCAGTTCCCACTACTCAGTAGATACGCAGTATTTT | CASSSHYSVDTQYF
TRBJ1-3 | TRBD1 | TRBV18 | - | TGTGCCAGCTCACCCGTGAGTGGGACAGGGGGAAACACCATATATTTT | CASSPVSGTGGNTIYF
TRBJ1-3 | TRBD1 | TRBV3-1/TRBV3-2 | - | TGTGCCAGCAGCCAAAATTGGGACAGAGTCTCTGGAAACACCATATATTTT | CASSQNWDRVSGNTIYF
TRBJ1-4 | TRBD1 | TRBV28 | - | TGTGCCAGCAGTTTGACAGGGGTGGCTAATGAAAAACTGTTTTTT | CASSLTGVANEKLFF
TRBJ2-7 | - | TRBV5-4 | few | TGTGCCAGCAGCCCGGCGGGGGCCCTCAGAGAGCAGTACTTC | CASSPAGALREQYF
TRBJ1-5 | TRBD1 | TRBV6-6 | - | TGTGCCAGTCATGACAGGGCCAATCAGCCCCAGCATTTT | CASHDRANQPQHF
TRBJ1-6 | - | TRBV3-1/TRBV3-2 | - | TGTGCCAGCAGCCAAGATCCCGGGAATTCACCCCTCCACTTT | CASSQDPGNSPLHF
TRBJ1-1 | - | TRBV7-9 | - | TGTGCCAGCAGCTTAGACAGGTTGAACACTGAAGCTTTCTTT | CASSLDRLNTEAFF
TRBJ2-3 | TRBD2 | TRBV5-1 | - | TGCGCCAGCAGCTTGCGGCTAGCGGGGACCACAGATACGCAGTATTTT | CASSLRLAGTTDTQYF
TRBJ1-1 | TRBD1 | TRBV2 | - | TGTGCCAGCAGTAGTCAGGGGGACACTGAAGCTTTCTTT | CASSSQGDTEAFF
TRBJ2-2 | TRBD2 | TRBV24-1 | few | TGTGCCACCAAGAATAGCGGGGGGAACACCGGGGAGCTGTTTTTT | CATKNSGGNTGELFF
TRBJ2-5 | TRBD1 | TRBV11-1 | - | TGTGCCAGCAGCCCGGACAGGGAAGAGACCCAGTACTTC | CASSPDREETQYF
TRBJ1-1 | - | TRBV5-4 | few | TGTGCCAGCAGCTTGCCACAGGGAAACACTGAAGCTTTCTTT | CASSLPQGNTEAFF
TRBJ2-1 | TRBD2 | TRBV6-2/TRBV6-3 | - | TGTGCCAGCAGTCTGCGTAGCGGGGTAAGGTTGCATGAGCAGTTCTTC | CASSLRSGVRLHEQFF
TRBJ2-5 | - | TRBV9 | - | TGTGCCAGCGGCTCGTCCCAAGAGACCCAGTACTTC | CASGSSQETQYF
TRBJ1-3 | TRBD1 | TRBV2 | - | TGTGCCAGCAGTGCACAACAGGGGGCTAACACCATATATTTT | CASSAQQGANTIYF
TRBJ2-7 | TRBD1 | TRBV24-1 | few | TGTGCCACCAGTGGCGACAGGGGGGCGACCTACGAGCAGTACTTC | CATSGDRGATYEQYF
TRBJ2-7 | TRBD1 | TRBV12-3/TRBV12-4 | - | TGTGCCAGCAGACCCGGGACAGGGGACGAGCAGTACTTC | CASRPGTGDEQYF
TRBJ1-5 | - | TRBV6-4 | - | TGTGCCGGTCAAAATTGGGAGAAAAGATATAGCAATCAGCCCCAGCATTTT | CAGQNWEKRYSNQPQHF
TRBJ2-1 | - | TRBV7-6 | - | TGTGCCAGCAGCTTAGCGCGTGGAGGGATTCTAGGCCACAATGAGCAGTTCTTC | CASSLARGGILGHNEQFF
TRBJ2-3 | - | TRBV7-9 | - | TGTGCCAGCAGCTCCTCGTTAGATACGCAGTATTTT | CASSSSLDTQYF
TRBJ1-5 | - | TRBV12-3/TRBV12-4 | - | TGTGCCAGCAGCCCAGGGGCTCAGCCCCAGCATTTT | CASSPGAQPQHF
TRBJ2-2 | TRBD1 | TRBV24-1 | - | TGTGCCACCAGTGACTCGGGACAGGGGATGCCCGGGGAGCTGTTTTTT | CATSDSGQGMPGELFF
TRBJ2-7 | - | TRBV27 | - | TGTGCCAGCAGCCCTACCCGGGGGTCGCTGGCCTACGAGCAGTACTTC | CASSPTRGSLAYEQYF
TRBJ2-1 | - | TRBV7-3 | - | TGTGCCAGCAGCCGTGGACTTCAATCCTACAATGAGCAGTTCTTC | CASSRGLQSYNEQFF
TRBJ1-1 | TRBD1 | TRBV5-1 | - | TGCGCCAGCAGCTTTTCCCGGGACAGGGGCTCGCGGACTGAAGCTTTCTTT | CASSFSRDRGSRTEAFF
TRBJ1-4 | TRBD1 | TRBV5-1 | - | TGCGCCAGCAGCTTGGGACAGGGGTGGCATGAAAAACTGTTTTTT | CASSLGQGWHEKLFF
TRBJ1-4 | TRBD1 | TRBV4-3 | - | TGCGCCAGCAGCCTCGACGGATCACAGGGGTACGAAAAACTGTTTTTT | CASSLDGSQGYEKLFF
TRBJ2-7 | TRBD2 | TRBV29-1 | once | TGCAGCGTGGGACTAGCGGGCTACGAGCAGTACTTC | CSVGLAGYEQYF
TRBJ2-7 | TRBD1 | TRBV7-2 | - | TGTGCCAGCAGCGGCCGGGACAGCTCCTACGAGCAGTACTTC | CASSGRDSSYEQYF
TRBJ1-2 | TRBD1 | TRBV28 | - | TGTGCCAGCGGGCCAGGGGGCCCCTATGGCTACACCTTC | CASGPGGPYGYTF
TRBJ2-1 | TRBD2 | TRBV7-7 | - | TGTGCTAGCAGCTTACTAGCGGGGGCCGACAATGAGCAGTTCTTC | CASSLLAGADNEQFF
TRBJ1-1 | - | TRBV29-1 | - | TGCAGCGCCAGGGTCGAATTCACTGAAGCTTTCTTT | CSARVEFTEAFF
TRBJ1-5 | - | TRBV18 | - | TGTGCCAGCTCGCCCTTAGGGGCCCAAGGAACTGGGCGCAATCAGCCCCAGCATTTT | CASSPLGAQGTGRNQPQHF
TRBJ2-7 | TRBD1 | TRBV3-1/TRBV3-2 | - | TGTGCCAGCAGCCAAGGTTTAGGGGGCGTCTACGAGCAGTACTTC | CASSQGLGGVYEQYF
TRBJ2-1 | TRBD2 | TRBV5-1 | - | TGCGCCAGCAGCCAAACTAGCGGGGGGCCCAGCGAGCAGTTCTTC | CASSQTSGGPSEQFF
TRBJ1-5 | - | TRBV9 | - | TGTGCCAGCAGCCCCTCCGTTGCGGTCAATCAGCCCCAGCATTTT | CASSPSVAVNQPQHF
TRBJ2-3 | TRBD2 | TRBV6-1 | - | TGTGCCAGCAGTGAAATTCCTAGCGGGCGAAGCACAGATACGCAGTATTTT | CASSEIPSGRSTDTQYF
TRBJ1-5 | TRBD1 | TRBV28 | once | TGTGCCAGCAGTTACACCGGGACAGGGACATCTTCCCTAAATCAGCCCCAGCATTTT | CASSYTGTGTSSLNQPQHF
TRBJ1-6 | TRBD1 | TRBV5-4 | - | TGTGCCAGCAGCCTGGCGGGACAGGGGGCCTCACCCCTCCACTTT | CASSLAGQGASPLHF
TRBJ1-2 | - | TRBV28 | - | TGTGCCAGCAGTTTCCCGCAGGGCTATGGCTACACCTTC | CASSFPQGYGYTF
TRBJ2-3 | - | TRBV5-1 | - | TGCGCCAGCGGACAGGGGGATCTAGCGGGGGTTACAGATACGCAGTATTTT | CASGQGDLAGVTDTQYF
TRBJ1-6 | - | TRBV30 | - | TGTGCCTGGAGTGTACAGGGAGAGTCACCCCTCCACTTT | CAWSVQGESPLHF
TRBJ2-1 | TRBD2 | TRBV28 | - | TGTGCCAGCAGGTGGGGCCGATTTAGCGGGGGGGCCCACAATGAGCAGTTCTTC | CASRWGRFSGGAHNEQFF
TRBJ2-3 | - | TRBV10-3 | - | TGTGCCATCGGGCAGGGGTGGGGCACAGATACGCAGTATTTT | CAIGQGWGTDTQYF
TRBJ2-7 | TRBD2 | TRBV30 | - | TGTGCCTGGGCCCCCGGCGGGGGGGGCCTTGAGCAGTACTTC | CAWAPGGGGLEQYF